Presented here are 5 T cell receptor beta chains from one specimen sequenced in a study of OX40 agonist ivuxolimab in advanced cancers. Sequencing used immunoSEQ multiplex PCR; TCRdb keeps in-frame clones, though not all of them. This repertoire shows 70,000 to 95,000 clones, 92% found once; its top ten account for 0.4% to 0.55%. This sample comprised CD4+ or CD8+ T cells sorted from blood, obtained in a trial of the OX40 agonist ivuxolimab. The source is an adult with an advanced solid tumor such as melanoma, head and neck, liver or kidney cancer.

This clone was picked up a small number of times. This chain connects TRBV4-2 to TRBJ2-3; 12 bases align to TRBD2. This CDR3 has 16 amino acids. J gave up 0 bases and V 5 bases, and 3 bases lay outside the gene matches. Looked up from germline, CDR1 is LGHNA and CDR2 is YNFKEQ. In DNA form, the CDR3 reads TGTGCCAGCAGCAAAACTAGCGGGGGGAGCACAGATACGCAGTATTTT. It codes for CASSKTSGGSTDTQYF.

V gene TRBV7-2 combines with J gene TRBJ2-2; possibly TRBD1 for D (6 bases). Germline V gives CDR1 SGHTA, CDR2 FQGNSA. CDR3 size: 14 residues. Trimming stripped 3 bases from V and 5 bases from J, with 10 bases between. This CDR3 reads CASSLLQGTGELFF. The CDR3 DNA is TGTGCCAGCAGCTTGCTACAGGGAACCGGGGAGCTGTTTTTT.

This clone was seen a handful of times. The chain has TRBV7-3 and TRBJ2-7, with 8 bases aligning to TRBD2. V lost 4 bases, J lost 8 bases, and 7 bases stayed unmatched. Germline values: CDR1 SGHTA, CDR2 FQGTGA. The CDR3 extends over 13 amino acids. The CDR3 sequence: CASSSNSGSKQYF. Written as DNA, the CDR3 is TGTGCCAGCAGCTCCAACAGCGGGAGCAAGCAGTACTTC.

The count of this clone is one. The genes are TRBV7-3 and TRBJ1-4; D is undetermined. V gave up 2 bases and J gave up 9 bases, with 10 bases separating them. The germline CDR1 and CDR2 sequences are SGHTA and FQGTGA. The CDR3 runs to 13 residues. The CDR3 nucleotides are TGTGCCAGCAGCTTAGAGATAGGCCAAAAACTGTTTTTT. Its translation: CASSLEIGQKLFF.

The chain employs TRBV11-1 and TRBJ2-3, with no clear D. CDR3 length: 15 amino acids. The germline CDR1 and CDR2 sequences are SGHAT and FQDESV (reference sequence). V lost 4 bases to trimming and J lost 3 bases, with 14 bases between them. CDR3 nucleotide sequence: TGTGCCAGCAGCTCTCGGTGGAGTACGACAGATACGCAGTATTTT. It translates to CASSSRWSTTDTQYF.